The 30 T cell receptor beta chains reported below all come from one sample, sequenced in a study of cytomegalovirus exposure and HLA in healthy donors. 13 Jbeta primers and 60 Vbeta primers were used for the PCR. Only in-frame clones appear in the TCRdb table, and some are missing; sequencing was by immunoSEQ multiplex PCR. The sample contains fewer than 200,000 clones, around 84% of which appear only once. The sample comprised PBMCs. The receptors derive from a girl aged 2-10 years in good health and CMV-seropositive.

The gene calls are TRBV4-1 and TRBJ1-5; D possibly corresponds to TRBD1 (5 bases). Trimming pared 2 bases from V and 11 bases from J, leaving 10 bases between. CDR1 MGHRA and CDR2 YSYEKL come from the germline V gene. The CDR3 spans 12 residues. CDR3 sequence: CASSQPGGAQHF. CDR3 nucleotides: TGCGCCAGCAGCCAACCGGGGGGGGCCCAGCATTTT.

This clone was counted a few times. The chain has TRBV5-1 and TRBJ1-1; D remains ambiguous. The V gene lost 0 bases and the J gene lost 5 bases, with 11 bases spanning the gap. Germline V gene data show CDR1 as SGHRS and CDR2 as YFSETQ. The CDR3 is 14 amino acids. CDR3 protein: CASSLDTAGTEAFF. The DNA for the CDR3 is TGCGCCAGCAGCTTGGATACAGCGGGGACTGAAGCTTTCTTT.

The J gene is TRBJ2-5, the V gene TRBV11-3; weak D call: TRBD2 (6 bases). The length of the CDR3 is 15 residues. With 3 bases removed from V and 1 base from J, the gap between germline ends came to 12 bases. Germline values: CDR1 SGHNT, CDR2 YENEEA. CDR3 DNA sequence: TGTGCCAGCAGCTTCGACGGGAGCCGCCAAGAGACCCAGTACTTC. Its protein product is CASSFDGSRQETQYF. The entire variable domain, with the rest obtained from reference TRBV11-3 and TRBJ2-5, is as follows: EAGVVQSPRYKIIEKKQPVAFWCNPISGHNTLYWYLQNLGQGPELLIRYENEEAVDDSQLPKDRFSAERLKGVDSTLKIQPAELGDSAVYLCASSFDGSRQETQYFGPGTRLLVL.

V is TRBV19 and J is TRBJ1-2; 10 nucleotides agree with TRBD1. Looked up from germline, CDR1 is LNHDA and CDR2 is SQIVND (reference sequence). Trimming took 4 bases from V and 7 from J; bases not matched to a gene: 9. The CDR3 has 15 residues. CDR3 bases: TGTGCCAGTAGTAATCGACAGGGGGCGCGAGTTGGCTACACCTTC. Translating gives CASSNRQGARVGYTF.

The CDR3: CASSLFDEQFF. The CDR3 bases are TGTGCCAGCAGCTTATTCGATGAGCAGTTCTTC. The chain recombines TRBV11-2 with TRBJ2-1; D not resolved. Looked up from germline, CDR1 is SGHAT and CDR2 is FQNNGV. The CDR3 contains 11 residues. Trimming shortened V by 2 bases and J by 8 bases, and 4 bases separated the two germline ends. Together with reference TRBV11-2 and TRBJ2-1, the CDR3 gives the full variable domain: EAGVAQSPRYKIIEKRQSVAFWCNPISGHATLYWYQQILGQGPKLLIQFQNNGVVDDSQLPKDRFSAERLKGVDSTLKIQPAKLEDSAVYLCASSLFDEQFFGPGTRLTVL.

As for this clone: In the same sample, other DNA sequences code for this CDR3. The genes are TRBV18 and TRBJ2-1; 7 bases agree with TRBD2. The trim removed 6 bases at V and 7 bases at J, leaving 12 bases unmatched. Germline CDR1 KGHSH, CDR2 LQKENI. This CDR3 spans 15 amino acids. The CDR3 DNA reads as TGTGCCAGCTCCCCCGCCACGATCGGGGGGAATGAGCAGTTCTTC. As protein: CASSPATIGGNEQFF.

CDR3 sequence (DNA): TGTGCCAGCAGCTTAGGATGGGGGGATGAGCAGTTCTTC. As protein: CASSLGWGDEQFF. This chain links TRBV7-2 with TRBJ2-1, with D possibly matching TRBD2 (6 bases). Germline V gene sequence: CDR1 SGHTA, CDR2 FQGNSA. There are 13 residues in the CDR3. V was clipped by 1 base and J by 8 bases, with 9 bases between them. Based on the CDR3 plus reference TRBV7-2 and TRBJ2-1, the full variable domain is GAGVSQSPSNKVTEKGKDVELRCDPISGHTALYWYRQSLGQGLEFLIYFQGNSAPDKSGLPSDRFSAERTGGSVSTLTIQRTQQEDSAVYLCASSLGWGDEQFFGPGTRLTVL.

The chain has TRBV6-5 and TRBJ1-2, with 7 bases lining up with TRBD1. Trimming took 6 bases from V and 8 from J; bases not matched to a gene: 9. The CDR3 is 13 amino acids. Germline-derived CDR1 and CDR2 are MNHEY and SVGAGI. The CDR3 nucleotides are TGTGCCAGCAGCCTAAGGGGGCTCCCGGGCTACACCTTC. This sequence encodes CASSLRGLPGYTF.

The genes are TRBV25-1 and TRBJ1-1; TRBD1 matches 8 bases. The J segment lost 2 bases and the V segment lost 2 bases, leaving 10 bases of the junction unmatched. The CDR3 sequence is 17 residues long. CDR1 is MGHDK and CDR2 is SYGVNS in the germline V gene. The DNA for the CDR3 is TGTGCCAGCAGTGAAGGGTACACAGGGGGTGGAAACACTGAAGCTTTCTTT. Its protein product is CASSEGYTGGGNTEAFF.

J is TRBJ2-5 and V is TRBV11-3; 7 nucleotides align to TRBD1. Germline trimming cut 5 bases from V and 5 bases from J; bases unmatched to any gene: 5. CDR3 length: 13 amino acids. In germline, CDR1 is SGHNT, CDR2 YENEEA. CDR3 protein: CASSVGQVETQYF. The DNA of the CDR3 is TGTGCCAGCAGCGTTGGACAGGTGGAGACCCAGTACTTC.

This clone was seen just once. The chain is built from TRBV2 and TRBJ2-1; 14 nucleotides agree with TRBD2. The germline V gene encodes CDR1 SNHLY and CDR2 FYNNEI. Trimming took 4 bases from V and 7 from J; bases not matched to a gene: 9. The CDR3 spans 17 residues. CDR3 protein: CASSARGGTSGSNEQFF. CDR3 nucleotides: TGTGCCAGCAGTGCCCGGGGGGGGACTAGCGGGAGTAATGAGCAGTTCTTC. The full variable domain, completed using reference TRBV2 and TRBJ2-1, is EPEVTQTPSHQVTQMGQEVILRCVPISNHLYFYWYRQILGQKVEFLVSFYNNEISEKSEIFDDQFSVERPDGSNFTLKIRSTKLEDSAMYFCASSARGGTSGSNEQFFGPGTRLTVL.

V gene TRBV7-2 combines with J gene TRBJ1-2; possibly TRBD1 for D (5 bases). The CDR3 spans 16 residues. V lost 4 bases and J lost 2, with 17 bases in between. From germline, CDR1 is SGHTA and CDR2 FQGNSA. In DNA, the CDR3 is TGTGCCAGCAGCTCCCAACTGACAGCTTCCAACTATGGCTACACCTTC. Protein: CASSSQLTASNYGYTF.

The chain has TRBV14 and TRBJ1-2; the D is unclear. Germline lookup yields CDR1 SGHDN and CDR2 FVKESK. The CDR3 contains 14 residues. Trimming cost V 1 base and J 8 bases, with 14 bases left between them. As DNA, the CDR3 is TGTGCCAGCAGCCAAGGACTCCCAAGTGGGGGCTACACCTTC. This gives the protein CASSQGLPSGGYTF. Supplemented by reference TRBV14 and TRBJ1-2, the full variable domain reads EAGVTQFPSHSVIEKGQTVTLRCDPISGHDNLYWYRRVMGKEIKFLLHFVKESKQDESGMPNNRFLAERTGGTYSTLKVQPAELEDSGVYFCASSQGLPSGGYTFGSGTRLTVV.

The V and J genes are TRBV19 and TRBJ2-1; TRBD2 matches 7 bases. Germline CDR1 is LNHDA and CDR2 is SQIVND (reference sequence). Unmatched junction bases numbered 14, after V lost 4 bases and J lost 14 bases. The CDR3 length is 14 residues. The CDR3 is CASSKGLNPTLEFF. The DNA for the CDR3 is TGTGCCAGTAGTAAGGGACTAAATCCGACGTTGGAGTTCTTC.

A note on this clone: Additional DNA sequences in this sample encode the identical CDR3. This sequence joins TRBV5-1 and TRBJ2-1; TRBD2 might be the D (6 bases). V lost 0 bases and J lost 8, with 12 bases in between. The CDR3 is made up of 14 amino acids. Germline V lookup: CDR1 SGHRS, CDR2 YFSETQ. CDR3 nucleotide sequence: TGCGCCAGCAGCTTGGATGGTAGGAGGGATGAGCAGTTCTTC. It yields the protein CASSLDGRRDEQFF. The whole variable domain, filled in from reference TRBV5-1 and TRBJ2-1, reads KAGVTQTPRYLIKTRGQQVTLSCSPISGHRSVSWYQQTPGQGLQFLFEYFSETQRNKGNFPGRFSGRQFSNSRSEMNVSTLELGDSALYLCASSLDGRRDEQFFGPGTRLTVL.

V usage is TRBV28 and J usage is TRBJ2-6, with TRBD1 as a possible D gene (5 bases). This CDR3 contains 16 residues. Trimming took 5 bases from V and 10 from J, leaving 21 bases between them. Germline assignment: CDR1 MDHEN and CDR2 SYDVKM. CDR3 protein: CASSPYWGRVPNVLTF. In nucleotides, the CDR3 is TGTGCCAGCAGTCCCTATTGGGGCCGCGTCCCGAACGTCCTGACTTTC.

The V gene is TRBV4-1, the J gene TRBJ2-5; D is unclear. This CDR3 contains 16 residues. Germline CDR1 and CDR2: MGHRA and YSYEKL. Trimming took off 3 bases at V and 2 bases at J, with 16 bases between the two ends. Here the CDR3 DNA reads TGCGCCAGCAGCCACATACCAGGCCATTGGCAAGAGACCCAGTACTTC. It translates to CASSHIPGHWQETQYF.

The CDR3: CASSEIGLAGGSSYNEQFF. For the CDR3, the DNA is TGCGCCAGCAGTGAGATCGGACTAGCGGGGGGAAGCTCCTACAATGAGCAGTTCTTC. The chain links TRBV10-1 to TRBJ2-1; 14 bases agree with TRBD2. This CDR3 is built from 19 residues. The V gene end was trimmed by 2 bases and the J gene end by 0 bases; junction bases not matched to a gene: 6. Germline V gives CDR1 WNHNN, CDR2 SYGVQD (reference sequence).

The CDR3: CASSQGEEYEQYF. Written as DNA, the CDR3 is TGCGCCAGCAGCCAGGGGGAGGAGTACGAGCAGTACTTC. The rearrangement uses TRBV5-1 and TRBJ2-7, with D perhaps TRBD1 (7 bases). The V and J ends lost 4 bases and 4 bases respectively, with 12 bases between them. Germline CDR1 and CDR2: SGHRS and YFSETQ. The CDR3 has 13 residues.

The V and J genes are TRBV2 and TRBJ2-3; 9 bases map to TRBD2. The trim removed 4 bases at V and 6 bases at J, leaving 8 bases unmatched. The CDR3 contains 15 residues. Germline V gene sequence: CDR1 SNHLY, CDR2 FYNNEI. The CDR3 sequence is CASSGLSGGSDTQYF. For the CDR3, the DNA is TGTGCCAGCAGTGGTCTGAGCGGGGGGTCCGATACGCAGTATTTT.

This clone showed up just a few times. The chain carries TRBV5-8 and TRBJ2-7, with D unclear. CDR3 length: 14 residues. The V gene's germline CDR1 is SGHTS and CDR2 YDEGEE. The V and J ends lost 1 base and 7 bases respectively, with 15 bases between them. The CDR3 spells CASSLNGHPWEQYF. The CDR3 coding sequence is TGTGCCAGCAGCTTGAATGGCCACCCCTGGGAGCAGTACTTC.

V gene TRBV11-2 combines with J gene TRBJ2-7; TRBD1 might be the D (5 bases). This CDR3 spans 13 amino acids. V was trimmed by 4 bases and J by 5 bases, leaving 12 bases between them. Germline CDR1 SGHAT, CDR2 FQNNGV. CDR3 in DNA: TGTGCCAGCAGCTCATCCAGGGCCCACGAGCAGTACTTC. Translation: CASSSSRAHEQYF.

The J gene is TRBJ2-7, the V gene TRBV6-6; D not resolved. With 5 bases removed from V and 0 bases from J, the gap between germline ends came to 14 bases. The CDR3 covers 15 residues. Germline values: CDR1 MNHNY, CDR2 SVGAGI (reference sequence). As DNA, the CDR3 is TGTGCCAGCAGTCGTTCAAGCGCCCTCTCCTACGAGCAGTACTTC. It yields the protein CASSRSSALSYEQYF.

The chain's CDR3 is CASSSIAGGVNEQFF. The CDR3 DNA follows: TGTGCCAGCAGTTCCATAGCGGGAGGGGTGAATGAGCAGTTCTTC. The rearrangement uses TRBV28 and TRBJ2-1; 11 bases agree with TRBD2. The CDR3 runs to 15 residues. Trimming took 4 bases from V and 7 from J; bases not matched to a gene: 6. Per germline, CDR1 MDHEN and CDR2 SYDVKM.

The chain carries TRBV30 and TRBJ2-1, with D maybe TRBD1 (7 bases). Germline lookup yields CDR1 GTSNPN and CDR2 SVGIG (reference sequence). This CDR3 is 14 amino acids long. V dropped 3 bases and J dropped 9 bases, with 18 bases sitting between them. CDR3 nucleotide sequence: TGTGCCTGGAGGGCTCAGGGGGGTTGGGCTGAGCAGTTCTTC. Amino acid sequence: CAWRAQGGWAEQFF.

This clone is a singleton in its sample. J is TRBJ2-1 and V is TRBV5-1; 8 bases match TRBD2. CDR1 is SGHRS, CDR2 YFSETQ, per germline. The CDR3 contains 18 residues. The V gene end was trimmed by 1 base and the J gene end by 6 bases; junction bases not matched to a gene: 15. The DNA of the CDR3 is TGCGCCAGCAGCTTGATTTCCAATCTAGCGGGCCGGGCCAATGAGCAGTTCTTC. Protein: CASSLISNLAGRANEQFF.

This clone has a handful of counts. As DNA, the CDR3 is TGTGCCAGCAACGACAGGGGTCTGACTGAAGCTTTCTTT. It translates to CASNDRGLTEAFF. This chain links TRBV6-5 with TRBJ1-1; 8 bases line up with TRBD1. The CDR3 runs to 13 residues. V lost 7 bases, J lost 5 bases, and 6 bases stayed unmatched. Germline V gives CDR1 MNHEY, CDR2 SVGAGI.

The chain has TRBV11-2 and TRBJ2-1; D may be TRBD2 (5 bases). CDR1 is SGHAT and CDR2 is FQNNGV in the germline V gene. V lost 0 bases to trimming and J lost 8 bases, with 8 bases between them. There are 13 residues in the CDR3. DNA for the CDR3: TGTGCCAGCAGCTTAGAGACTATGCATGAGCAGTTCTTC. Amino acid sequence: CASSLETMHEQFF.

A note on this clone: At one end, the junction sequence differs from germline, possibly due to a read error. V and J are TRBV5-1 and TRBJ1-1; D is undetermined. The length of the CDR3 is 14 residues. Germline CDR1 SGHRS, CDR2 YFSETQ. Here the CDR3 DNA reads TGCGCCAGCAGCTTGGAAGCTGCCCAGCAGGCCGCCCATTTT. Residues: CASSLEAAQQAAHF.

The V gene is TRBV28, the J gene TRBJ1-2; 7 nucleotides line up with TRBD1. The trim removed 6 bases at V and 2 bases at J, leaving 6 bases unmatched. Germline CDR1 is MDHEN and CDR2 is SYDVKM. The CDR3 has 14 residues. The CDR3 loop is CASSRQGANYGYTF. The CDR3 DNA is TGTGCCAGCAGCCGACAGGGAGCAAACTATGGCTACACCTTC.